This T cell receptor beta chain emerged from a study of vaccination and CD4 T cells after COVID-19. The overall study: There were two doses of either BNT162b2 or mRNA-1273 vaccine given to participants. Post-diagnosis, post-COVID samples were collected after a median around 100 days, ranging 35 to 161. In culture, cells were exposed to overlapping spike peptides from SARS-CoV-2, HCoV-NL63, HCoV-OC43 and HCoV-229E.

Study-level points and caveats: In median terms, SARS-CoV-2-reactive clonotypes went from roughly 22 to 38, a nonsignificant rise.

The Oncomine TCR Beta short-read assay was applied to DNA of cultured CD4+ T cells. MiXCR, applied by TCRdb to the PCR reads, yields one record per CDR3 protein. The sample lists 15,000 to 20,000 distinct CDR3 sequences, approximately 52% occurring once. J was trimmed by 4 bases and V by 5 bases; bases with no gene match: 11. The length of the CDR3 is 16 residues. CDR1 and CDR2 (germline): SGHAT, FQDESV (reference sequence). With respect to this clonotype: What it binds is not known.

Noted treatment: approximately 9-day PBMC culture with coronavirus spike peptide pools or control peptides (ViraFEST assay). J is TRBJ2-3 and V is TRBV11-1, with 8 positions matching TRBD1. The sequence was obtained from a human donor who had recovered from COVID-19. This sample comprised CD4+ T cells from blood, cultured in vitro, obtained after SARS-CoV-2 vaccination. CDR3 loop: CASSAGQGALADTQYF. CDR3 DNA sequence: TGTGCCAGCAGCGCGGGTCAGGGGGCTTTGGCAGATACGCAGTATTTT.